This T cell receptor beta chain was recovered during a study of blood T cells in healthy people across ages. Regarding the study as a whole: The donors' CMV status was not determined, possibly confounding changes in expanded clonotypes. Any conclusive comparison of naive versus antigen-experienced cells was prevented by using unsorted PBMCs. Diversity figures derived from one million T cells were judged to underestimate the true value.

A second 7 to 11 cycle PCR used barcoded and J-beta primers. Each of the cDNA molecules was tagged by a template-switch adaptor with 12 random nucleotides. One entry per CDR3 protein, called by TCRdb with MiXCR from the 5' RACE reads. The sample shows 1.5 million to 2 million distinct CDR3 sequences, 35% to 50% of them seen only once. Notes on this clonotype: Its antigen is unknown.

J lost 6 bases, V lost 8 bases, and 8 bases had no gene match. Germline-derived CDR1 and CDR2 are LNHDA and SQIVND (reference sequence). The CDR3 is 13 amino acids. The sequencing input was blood. The source is a human donor in good health. The chain recombines TRBV19 with TRBJ1-2; 8 bases align to TRBD1. The CDR3 DNA reads as TGTGCCAGTTCAGCAGGGGGCTGGAATGGCTACACCTTC. Amino acids: CASSAGGWNGYTF.